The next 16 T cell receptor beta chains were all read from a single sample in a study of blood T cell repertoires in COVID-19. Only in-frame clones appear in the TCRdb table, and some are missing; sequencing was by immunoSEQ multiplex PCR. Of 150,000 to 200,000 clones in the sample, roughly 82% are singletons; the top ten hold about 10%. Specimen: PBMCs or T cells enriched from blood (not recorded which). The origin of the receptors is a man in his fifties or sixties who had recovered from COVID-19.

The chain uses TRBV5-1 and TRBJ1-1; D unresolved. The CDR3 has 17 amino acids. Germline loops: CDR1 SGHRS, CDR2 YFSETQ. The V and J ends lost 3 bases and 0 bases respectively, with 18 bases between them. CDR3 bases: TGCGCCAGCAGCTACTTAGAGGGTTCGGGGATGAACACTGAAGCTTTCTTT. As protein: CASSYLEGSGMNTEAFF.

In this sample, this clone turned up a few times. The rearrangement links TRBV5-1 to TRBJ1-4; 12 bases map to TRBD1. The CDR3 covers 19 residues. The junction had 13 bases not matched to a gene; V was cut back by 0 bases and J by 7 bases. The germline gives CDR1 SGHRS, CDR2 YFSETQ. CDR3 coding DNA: TGCGCCAGCAGCTTGGATACCGGGACAGGGGGCAGAAGTCGTGAAAAACTGTTTTTT. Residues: CASSLDTGTGGRSREKLFF.

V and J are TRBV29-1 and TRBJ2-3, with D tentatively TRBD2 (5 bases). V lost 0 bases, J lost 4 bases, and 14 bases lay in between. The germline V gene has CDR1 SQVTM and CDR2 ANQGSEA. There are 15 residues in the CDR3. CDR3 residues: CSVEDFGSVADTQYF. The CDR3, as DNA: TGCAGCGTTGAAGATTTTGGGAGCGTTGCAGATACGCAGTATTTT.

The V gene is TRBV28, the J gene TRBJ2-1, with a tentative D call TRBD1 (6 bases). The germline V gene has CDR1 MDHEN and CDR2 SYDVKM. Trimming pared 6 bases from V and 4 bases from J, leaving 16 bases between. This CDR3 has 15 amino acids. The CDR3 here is CASSPQGQVYNEQFF. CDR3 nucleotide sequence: TGTGCCAGCAGCCCCCAGGGGCAGGTTTACAATGAGCAGTTCTTC.

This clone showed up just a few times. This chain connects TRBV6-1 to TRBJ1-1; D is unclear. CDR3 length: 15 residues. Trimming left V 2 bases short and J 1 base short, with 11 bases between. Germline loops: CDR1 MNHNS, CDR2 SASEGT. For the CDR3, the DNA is TGTGCCAGCAGTGAACTGGGAGGGCGGAACACTGAAGCTTTCTTT. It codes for CASSELGGRNTEAFF.

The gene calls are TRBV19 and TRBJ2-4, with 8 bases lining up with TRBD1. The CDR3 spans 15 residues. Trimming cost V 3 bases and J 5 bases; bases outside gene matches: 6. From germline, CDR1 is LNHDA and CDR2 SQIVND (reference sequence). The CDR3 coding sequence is TGTGCCAGTAGTATCTTCGGACAGGGAGAAAACATTCAGTACTTC. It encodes CASSIFGQGENIQYF. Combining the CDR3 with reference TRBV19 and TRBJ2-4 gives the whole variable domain DGGITQSPKYLFRKEGQNVTLSCEQNLNHDAMYWYRQDPGQGLRLIYYSQIVNDFQKGDIAEGYSVSREKKESFPLTVTSAQKNPTAFYLCASSIFGQGENIQYFGAGTRLSVL.

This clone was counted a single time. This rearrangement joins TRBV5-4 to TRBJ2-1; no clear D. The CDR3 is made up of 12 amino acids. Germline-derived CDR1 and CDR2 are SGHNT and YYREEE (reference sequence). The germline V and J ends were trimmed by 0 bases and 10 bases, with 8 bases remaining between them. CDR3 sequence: CASSLGLQEQFF. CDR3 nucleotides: TGTGCCAGCAGCTTGGGACTGCAAGAGCAGTTCTTC.

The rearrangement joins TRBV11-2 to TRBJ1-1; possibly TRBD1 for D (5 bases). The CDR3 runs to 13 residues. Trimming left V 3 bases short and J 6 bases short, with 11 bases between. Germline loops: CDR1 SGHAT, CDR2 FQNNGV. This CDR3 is CASSFGGGAEAFF. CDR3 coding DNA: TGTGCCAGCAGCTTCGGGGGAGGAGCTGAAGCTTTCTTT. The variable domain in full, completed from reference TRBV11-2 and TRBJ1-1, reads EAGVAQSPRYKIIEKRQSVAFWCNPISGHATLYWYQQILGQGPKLLIQFQNNGVVDDSQLPKDRFSAERLKGVDSTLKIQPAKLEDSAVYLCASSFGGGAEAFFGQGTRLTVV.

DNA for the CDR3: TGTGCCAGTAGTCCAGACCCGACAGGCAATCAGCCCCAGCATTTT. Translation gives CASSPDPTGNQPQHF. This chain connects TRBV19 to TRBJ1-5, with D possibly being TRBD1 (5 bases). The CDR3 runs to 15 residues. V gave up 5 bases and J gave up 2 bases, with 13 bases separating them. Germline-derived CDR1 and CDR2 are LNHDA and SQIVND (reference sequence).

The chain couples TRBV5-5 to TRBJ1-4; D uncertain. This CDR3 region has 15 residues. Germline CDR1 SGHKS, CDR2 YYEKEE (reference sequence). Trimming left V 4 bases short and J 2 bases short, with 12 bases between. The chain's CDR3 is CASSPRETTNEKLFF. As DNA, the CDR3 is TGTGCCAGCAGCCCTAGGGAGACGACTAATGAAAAACTGTTTTTT.

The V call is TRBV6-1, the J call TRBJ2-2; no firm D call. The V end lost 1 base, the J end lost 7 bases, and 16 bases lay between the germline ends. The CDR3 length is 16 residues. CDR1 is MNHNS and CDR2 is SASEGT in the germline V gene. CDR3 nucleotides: TGTGCCAGCAGTGAAGTGGATACAGCATACGGCGGGGAGCTGTTTTTT. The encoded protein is CASSEVDTAYGGELFF.

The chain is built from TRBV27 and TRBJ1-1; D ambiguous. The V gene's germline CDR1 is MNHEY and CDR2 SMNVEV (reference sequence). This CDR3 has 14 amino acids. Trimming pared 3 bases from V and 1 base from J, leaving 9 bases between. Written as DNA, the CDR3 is TGTGCCAGCAGTTTTTACCAGAAGAACACTGAAGCTTTCTTT. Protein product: CASSFYQKNTEAFF.

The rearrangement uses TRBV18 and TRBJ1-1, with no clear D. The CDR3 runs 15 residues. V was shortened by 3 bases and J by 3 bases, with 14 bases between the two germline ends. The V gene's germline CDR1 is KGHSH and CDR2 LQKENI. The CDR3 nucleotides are TGTGCCAGCTCACCGCAACGGACTAGGGACACTGAAGCTTTCTTT. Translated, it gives CASSPQRTRDTEAFF.

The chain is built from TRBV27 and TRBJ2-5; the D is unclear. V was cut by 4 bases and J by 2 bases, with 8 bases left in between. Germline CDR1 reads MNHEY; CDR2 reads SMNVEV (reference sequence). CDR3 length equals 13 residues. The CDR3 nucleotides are TGTGCCAGCAGTTCCCCAACACAAGAGACCCAGTACTTC. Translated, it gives CASSSPTQETQYF.

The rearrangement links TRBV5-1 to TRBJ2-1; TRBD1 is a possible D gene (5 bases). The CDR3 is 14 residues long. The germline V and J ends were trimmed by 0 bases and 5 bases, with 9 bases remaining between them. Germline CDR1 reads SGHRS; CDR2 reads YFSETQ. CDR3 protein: CASSLERQNNEQFF. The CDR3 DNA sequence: TGCGCCAGCAGCTTGGAACGACAGAACAATGAGCAGTTCTTC. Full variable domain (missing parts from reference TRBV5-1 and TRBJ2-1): KAGVTQTPRYLIKTRGQQVTLSCSPISGHRSVSWYQQTPGQGLQFLFEYFSETQRNKGNFPGRFSGRQFSNSRSEMNVSTLELGDSALYLCASSLERQNNEQFFGPGTRLTVL.

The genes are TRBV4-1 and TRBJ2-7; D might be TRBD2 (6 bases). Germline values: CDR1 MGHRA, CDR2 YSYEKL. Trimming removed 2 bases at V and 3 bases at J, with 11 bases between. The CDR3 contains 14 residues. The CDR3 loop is CASSQMDYLYEQYF. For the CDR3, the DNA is TGCGCCAGCAGCCAAATGGACTATCTCTACGAGCAGTACTTC.